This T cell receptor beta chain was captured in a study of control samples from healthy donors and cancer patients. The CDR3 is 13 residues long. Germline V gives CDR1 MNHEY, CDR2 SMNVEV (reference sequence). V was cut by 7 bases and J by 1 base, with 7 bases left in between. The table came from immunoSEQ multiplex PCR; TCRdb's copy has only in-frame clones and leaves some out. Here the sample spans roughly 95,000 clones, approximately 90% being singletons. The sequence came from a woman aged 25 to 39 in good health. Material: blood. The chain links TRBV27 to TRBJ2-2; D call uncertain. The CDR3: CASTGGNTGELFF. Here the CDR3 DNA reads TGTGCCAGCACTGGTGGGAACACCGGGGAGCTGTTTTTT.